This TCR beta chain was retrieved from a study of breast tumors, draining lymph nodes, adjacent tissues. Via MiXCR, TCRdb re-called the multiplex PCR reads, giving one row per CDR3 protein. The data hold 120,000 or so distinct CDR3 sequences, with 20% observed a single time. Germline V lookup: CDR1 SGHNT, CDR2 YYREEE (reference sequence). CDR3 size: 18 residues. V lost 4 bases and J lost 0; bases outside the gene matches: 6. Ten or more counts support this clonotype. Samples came from axillary lymph nodes draining the breast cancer. This receptor was identified in a female donor with breast cancer. Some clones in this sample may be carry-over from other donors' samples. Sequencing input: axillary lymph node tissue. This sequence joins TRBV5-4 and TRBJ2-3; 15 bases fit TRBD2. As DNA, the CDR3 is TGTGCCAGCAGCCTCGGACTAGCGGGGGGGCGGAGCACAGATACGCAGTATTTT. Its protein is CASSLGLAGGRSTDTQYF. Supplemented by reference TRBV5-4 and TRBJ2-3, the full variable domain reads ETGVTQSPTHLIKTRGQQVTLRCSSQSGHNTVSWYQQALGQGPQFIFQYYREEENGRGNFPPRFSGLQFPNYSSELNVNALELDDSALYLCASSLGLAGGRSTDTQYFGPGTRLTVL.